Described below is a single T cell receptor (beta chain) sequence and its context. Its matching antigen is unknown. Germline V gene sequence: CDR1 LGHNA, CDR2 YSLEER. Trimming shortened V by 4 bases and J by 6 bases, and 12 bases separated the two germline ends. This CDR3 is built from 14 residues. This specimen belongs to a study of OX40 agonist ivuxolimab in advanced cancers. Only in-frame clones appear in the TCRdb table, and some are missing; sequencing was by immunoSEQ multiplex PCR. The data contain 60,000 to 100,000 clones, around 94% of them singletons. Study-wide findings and caveats: The authors did not determine the antigen specificity of the expanded peripheral T cells.

The sequence came from an adult with an advanced solid tumor such as melanoma, head and neck, liver or kidney cancer. Sequencing was performed on CD4+ or CD8+ T cells sorted from blood, taken in a trial of the OX40 agonist ivuxolimab. The rearrangement links TRBV4-3 to TRBJ2-2; TRBD1 might be the D (5 bases). The CDR3 nucleotides read TGCGCCAGCAGCCCAGGGTTGTGGGCCGGGGAGCTGTTTTTT. It encodes CASSPGLWAGELFF.